Listed below are T cell receptor beta chains from one sample, sequenced in a study of beta chain features in type 1 diabetes. Produced via immunoSEQ multiplex PCR; TCRdb's table is partial and in-frame only. The table shows more than 100,000 clones, with 16% occurring only once. The source material was central memory CD4+ T cells from blood. The receptors derive from a man younger than 40 with type 1 diabetes. The CDR3 runs from the conserved cysteine through the conserved F or W. The D gene is left open where the match is weak. The size entry is marked missing in some rows and otherwise reads once, few, many or a size class.

16 TRBJ2-2 NA NA TRBV9 TGTGCCAGCAGCCCCGAGGGGACACCGAACACCGGGGAGCTGTTTTTT CASSPEGTPNTGELFF
13 TRBJ2-7 NA NA TRBV19 TGTGCCAGTACTACAACCAGTGGGTACGAGCAGTACTTC CASTTTSGYEQYF
15 TRBJ1-4 few NA TRBV6-5 TGTGCCAGCAGAATGGCGCCCAGGCAGAATGAAAAACTGTTTTTT CASRMAPRQNEKLFF
14 TRBJ2-3 NA NA TRBV29-1 TGCAGCGGCGGAACCGGGACGCCCACAGATACGCAGTATTTT CSGGTGTPTDTQYF
14 TRBJ1-6 NA NA TRBV5-4 TGTGCCAGCAGCTTGCGGCAGGGGAATTCACCCCTCCACTTT CASSLRQGNSPLHF
12 TRBJ1-1 NA NA TRBV18 TGTGCCAGCTCACCGGTACCCACTGAAGCTTTCTTT CASSPVPTEAFF
19 TRBJ2-1 NA TRBD1 TRBV13 TGTGCCAGCAGCTTACCCCTCGGACAGGGGAACGGGGGCTACAATGAGCAGTTCTTC CASSLPLGQGNGGYNEQFF
14 TRBJ2-7 NA TRBD1 TRBV28 TGTGCCACCATTATAGGGACAGGGTACCTCGAGCAGTACTTC CATIIGTGYLEQYF
17 TRBJ1-6 NA NA TRBV4-2 TGTGCCAGCAGCCAAGAGCCGAGCGGACACAAAAATTCACCCCTCCACTTT CASSQEPSGHKNSPLHF
13 TRBJ1-2 NA NA TRBV11-1 TGTTCCAGCAGCTTGGGGGACAACTATGGCTACACCTTC CSSSLGDNYGYTF
14 TRBJ1-3 few NA TRBV7-9 TGTGCCAGCAGCCTCGGGGGGCGAGGAAACACCATATATTTT CASSLGGRGNTIYF
16 TRBJ2-4 few NA TRBV4-3 TGCGCCAGCAGCCAAGATCTGGCATCTTTCAAAAACATTCAGTACTTC CASSQDLASFKNIQYF
13 TRBJ2-1 few NA TRBV30 TGTGCCTGGAGGAGAGAAACTGGGTCTGAGCAGTTCTTC CAWRRETGSEQFF
13 TRBJ2-5 NA NA TRBV5-1 TGCGCCAGCAGTGGGGCACTCCAAGAGACCCAGTACTTC CASSGALQETQYF
14 TRBJ1-5 NA TRBD1 TRBV7-2 TGTGCCAGCAGCCAGTCCCGGGACAGTCAGCCCCAGCATTTT CASSQSRDSQPQHF
15 TRBJ1-6 NA NA TRBV4-2 TGTGCCAGCAGCCAGGGTGCTGTCTCTAATTCACCCCTCCACTTT CASSQGAVSNSPLHF
15 TRBJ2-3 few NA TRBV5-8 TGTGCCAGCAGCCCCGGCAGGGCGGGCACAGATACGCAGTATTTT CASSPGRAGTDTQYF
14 TRBJ2-7 few NA TRBV6-5 TGTGCCAGCAGTTACGGGCAGGGGAGCTACGAGCAGTACTTC CASSYGQGSYEQYF
12 TRBJ1-6 once NA TRBV15 TGTGCCACCGGCAGGGGCAATTCACCCCTCCACTTT CATGRGNSPLHF
15 TRBJ1-2 once NA TRBV13 TGTGCCAGCAGCTCCCAACAGGGAAGATTGGACGGCTACACCTTC CASSSQQGRLDGYTF
12 TRBJ2-2 NA NA TRBV7-9 TGTGCCAGCAGCTCGAACACCGGGGAGCTGTTTTTT CASSSNTGELFF
15 TRBJ2-2 few NA TRBV7-9 TGTGCCAGCAGCTTTTCACTACTGAACACCGGGGAGCTGTTTTTT CASSFSLLNTGELFF
14 TRBJ2-3 NA TRBD1 TRBV4-1 TGCGCCAGCAGCCAAGGGACAGGGGCAGATACGCAGTATTTT CASSQGTGADTQYF
14 TRBJ1-1 NA NA TRBV5-1 TGCGCCAGCAGCCCGGATCTTACGGATACTGAAGCTTTCTTT CASSPDLTDTEAFF
19 TRBJ1-2 few TRBD1 TRBV9 TGTGCCAGCAGCGTAGATGTAGGAGGGGGCGTTAGGCGTAACTATGGCTACACCTTC CASSVDVGGGVRRNYGYTF
15 TRBJ1-2 few NA TRBV7-2 TGTGCCAGCAGCTTCGGTGGGGGCGCTAACTATGGCTACACCTTC CASSFGGGANYGYTF
13 TRBJ1-6 few NA TRBV2 TGTGCCAGCAGTGAAGGGGTCTATTCACCCCTCCACTTT CASSEGVYSPLHF
13 TRBJ2-5 few NA TRBV30 TGTGCCTGGAGCATCTCCCACCAAGAGACCCAGTACTTC CAWSISHQETQYF
15 TRBJ2-3 NA NA TRBV10-3 TGTGCCACCAACCACGGGTCCATAAGCACAGATACGCAGTATTTT CATNHGSISTDTQYF
14 TRBJ2-7 few NA TRBV29-1 TGCAGCGTTGGGCCCTCCGATGACGCTTACGAGCAGTACTTC CSVGPSDDAYEQYF
13 TRBJ2-1 many NA TRBV7-8 TGTGCCAGCAGCTTCCGGGAAAACAATGAGCAGTTCTTC CASSFRENNEQFF
15 TRBJ1-3 NA NA TRBV7-8 TGTGCCAGCAGCTACACGACAGGCCCTCGGGGCACCATATATTTT CASSYTTGPRGTIYF
14 TRBJ1-2 NA NA TRBV6-1 TGTGCCAGCCACCAGGGAGGGGTGGGCTATGGCTACACCTTC CASHQGGVGYGYTF
15 TRBJ2-3 NA TRBD2 TRBV6-5 TGTGCCAGCAGCTTGACTAGCGGGGTGCATGGTACGCAGTATTTT CASSLTSGVHGTQYF
11 TRBJ2-7 NA NA TRBV29-1 TGCAGCGTTAGGACAGCTAACGAGCAGTACTTC CSVRTANEQYF
15 TRBJ1-6 few TRBD1 TRBV27 TGTGCCAGTTGGGGACAGGGAATGGGGAATTCACCCCTCCACTTT CASWGQGMGNSPLHF
15 TRBJ2-1 NA TRBD2 TRBV11-2 TGTGCCAGCAGCTTAGGTCTAGCGGAGAATAATGAGCAGTTCTTC CASSLGLAENNEQFF